This TCR beta chain was sequenced for a study of cytomegalovirus exposure and HLA in healthy donors. Study observations and caveats: Cytomegalovirus status was reportedly diagnosed by the classifier with high specificity and sensitivity. As a later analysis revealed, the rate of TCR association differed by HLA locus, with DRB1 most and HLA-C fewest.

A multiplex PCR was run with 60 Vbeta primers and 13 Jbeta primers. The table came from immunoSEQ multiplex PCR; TCRdb's copy has only in-frame clones and leaves some out. The sample includes under 150,000 clones, roughly 80% of them seen just once. Per the germline V gene, CDR1 is KGHSH and CDR2 is LQKENI. Trimming removed 2 bases from V and 5 bases from J, with 10 bases in between. The CDR3 is made up of 13 amino acids. A remark on this clone: Antigen specificity is unknown.

This chain joins TRBV18 and TRBJ2-7; maybe TRBD1 (7 bases). Sequencing input: PBMCs. The sequence was collected from a woman between 45 and 60 years old in good health and CMV-seropositive. This chain's CDR3 is CASSPDREDEQYF. The CDR3 region has the DNA TGTGCCAGCTCACCAGACAGGGAGGACGAGCAGTACTTC.